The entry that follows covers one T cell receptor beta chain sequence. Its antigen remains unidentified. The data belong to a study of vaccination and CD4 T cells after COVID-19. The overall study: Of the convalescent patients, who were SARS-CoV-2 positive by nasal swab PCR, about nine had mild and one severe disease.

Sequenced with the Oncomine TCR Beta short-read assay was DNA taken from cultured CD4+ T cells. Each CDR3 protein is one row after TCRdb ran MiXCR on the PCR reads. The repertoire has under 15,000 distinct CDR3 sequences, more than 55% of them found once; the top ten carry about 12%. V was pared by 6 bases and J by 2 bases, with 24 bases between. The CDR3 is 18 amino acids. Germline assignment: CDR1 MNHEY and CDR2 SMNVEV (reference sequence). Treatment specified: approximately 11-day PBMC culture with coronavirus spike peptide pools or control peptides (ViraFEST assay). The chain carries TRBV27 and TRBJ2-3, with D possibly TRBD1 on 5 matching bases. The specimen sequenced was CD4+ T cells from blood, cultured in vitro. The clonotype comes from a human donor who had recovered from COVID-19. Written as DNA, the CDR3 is TGTGCCAGCAGGCCGACAAGGGGCCTATCCCCACACACAGATACGCAGTATTTT. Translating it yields CASRPTRGLSPHTDTQYF.